A selection of T cell receptor beta chains follows, all from one sample in a study of shared clonotypes between healthy human individuals. Generated by immunoSEQ multiplex PCR, the TCRdb table keeps only in-frame clones and is missing some. The sample has about 1.1 million clones; 77% are singletons. Sequencing was done on a sample of memory CD4+ T cells from PBMCs. The receptors come from a man aged 18 to 29 in good health. Some clones in this sample may be carry-over from other donors' samples. Each CDR3 is given with its conserved first and last residue. D genes are given only for firm matches. Some rows have no size entry. The others give once, few or many, or a class for an expanded clone.

V	D	J	size	CDR3	DNA
TRBV6-5	.	TRBJ1-2	.	CASRQGRANGYTF	TGTGCCAGCAGACAGGGTCGGGCTAATGGCTACACCTTC
TRBV5-1	TRBD1	TRBJ2-1	.	CASRARDRGPNEQFF	TGCGCCAGCAGAGCACGGGACAGGGGACCGAATGAGCAGTTCTTC
TRBV10-2	.	TRBJ2-5	.	CASTKEAGRWETQYF	TGCGCCAGCACCAAAGAGGCGGGAAGATGGGAGACCCAGTACTTC
TRBV2	.	TRBJ2-7	once	CASIHAKGYEQYF	TGTGCCAGCATACACGCGAAGGGGTACGAGCAGTACTTC
TRBV28	.	TRBJ2-5	.	CASRRGQEKETQYF	TGTGCCAGCAGACGGGGACAAGAAAAAGAGACCCAGTACTTC
TRBV28	TRBD1	TRBJ1-2	.	CASSLGTGLGYTF	TGTGCCAGCAGTCTAGGGACAGGCTTGGGCTACACCTTC
TRBV28	TRBD2	TRBJ2-5	.	CASRPSGRETQYF	TGTGCCAGCAGACCGAGCGGGAGAGAGACCCAGTACTTC
TRBV2	TRBD1	TRBJ2-1	.	CASSRSQGDNEQFF	TGTGCCAGCAGTAGGTCACAGGGGGACAATGAGCAGTTCTTC
TRBV2	TRBD1	TRBJ2-1	few	CACKRDRGDNEQFF	TGTGCCTGTAAACGGGACAGGGGGGACAATGAGCAGTTCTTC
TRBV4-3	TRBD2	TRBJ2-5	once	CASSQDASGQETQYF	TGCGCCAGCAGCCAAGATGCTAGCGGGCAAGAGACCCAGTACTTC
TRBV2	.	TRBJ1-3	.	CASSEIAGTGNTIYF	TGTGCCAGCAGTGAAATAGCAGGGACCGGAAACACCATATATTTT
TRBV9	.	TRBJ1-4	.	CASSVGGATNEKLFF	TGTGCCAGCAGCGTAGGGGGAGCAACTAATGAAAAACTGTTTTTT
TRBV6-5	.	TRBJ1-2	.	CASSYGQLLMEGYTF	TGTGCCAGCAGTTACGGACAGCTTCTTATGGAGGGCTACACCTTC
TRBV7-8	.	TRBJ1-1	.	CASSFQQESEAFF	TGTGCCAGCAGCTTCCAGCAGGAGTCTGAAGCTTTCTTT
TRBV11-2	.	TRBJ1-5	.	CASSLMDRNQPQHF	TGTGCCAGCAGCTTGATGGACAGAAATCAGCCCCAGCATTTT
TRBV28	TRBD2	TRBJ2-1	.	CASRTRTGTSSGEQFF	TGTGCCAGCAGAACCAGAACCGGGACTAGTTCCGGGGAGCAGTTCTTC
TRBV7-6	.	TRBJ1-4	.	CASSLRSATGPLGGEKLFF	TGTGCCAGCAGCTTACGGTCAGCGACAGGCCCCCTCGGAGGGGAAAAACTGTTTTTT
TRBV7-9	.	TRBJ1-1	once	CATQTNMNTEAFF	TGTGCCACCCAGACCAATATGAACACTGAAGCTTTCTTT
TRBV10-3	TRBD1	TRBJ1-1	.	CAIRAGQGVTEAFF	TGTGCCATCAGGGCCGGACAGGGTGTCACTGAAGCTTTCTTT
TRBV29-1	.	TRBJ2-5	.	CSVEHGLQETQYF	TGCAGCGTTGAACACGGTTTACAAGAGACCCAGTACTTC
TRBV10-3	TRBD2	TRBJ2-1	.	CAISGRLAAYNEQFF	TGTGCCATCAGTGGAAGGCTAGCGGCTTACAATGAGCAGTTCTTC
TRBV11-1	TRBD1	TRBJ2-2	once	CASSFRTGASTGELFF	TGTGCCAGCAGCTTTCGGACAGGGGCGAGCACCGGGGAGCTGTTTTTT
TRBV5-1	.	TRBJ2-1	few	CASSLDTAYNEQFF	TGCGCCAGCAGCTTGGATACTGCATACAATGAGCAGTTCTTC
TRBV7-8	.	TRBJ2-7	.	CASSIDRFLYEQYF	TGTGCCAGCAGCATCGACAGGTTCCTCTACGAGCAGTACTTC
TRBV28	.	TRBJ2-3	.	CASSFGMGPLSTDTQYF	TGTGCCAGCAGTTTCGGCATGGGGCCCCTCTCCACAGATACGCAGTATTTT
TRBV18	.	TRBJ1-2	once	CASSPGRVNYGYTF	TGTGCCAGCTCACCGGGCAGGGTTAACTATGGCTACACCTTC
TRBV28	.	TRBJ1-5	many	CASSHGVRNQPQHF	TGTGCCAGCTCCCATGGGGTACGTAATCAGCCCCAGCATTTT
TRBV28	.	TRBJ2-5	.	CASSLGRKETQYF	TGTGCCAGCAGTTTAGGCAGAAAAGAGACCCAGTACTTC
TRBV5-1	.	TRBJ2-5	.	CASSLKQETQYF	TGCGCCAGCAGCTTAAAACAAGAGACCCAGTACTTC
TRBV10-3	TRBD1	TRBJ2-1	.	CAISDDRANEQFF	TGTGCCATCAGTGATGACAGGGCCAATGAGCAGTTCTTC
TRBV28	.	TRBJ1-1	.	CASSTGITEAFF	TGTGCCAGCAGTACAGGAATTACTGAAGCTTTCTTT
TRBV27	TRBD1	TRBJ1-2	.	CASSETGGWGYTF	TGTGCCAGCAGTGAAACAGGGGGCTGGGGCTACACCTTC
TRBV6-5	TRBD1	TRBJ2-7	.	CASSYFGQGVDEQYF	TGTGCCAGCAGTTACTTTGGACAGGGGGTCGACGAGCAGTACTTC
TRBV7-2	.	TRBJ2-3	.	CASSLAQGRGYTQYF	TGTGCCAGCAGCTTAGCGCAAGGAAGGGGGTATACGCAGTATTTT
TRBV11-3	.	TRBJ2-2	.	CASSLGGLNTGELFF	TGTGCCAGCAGCTTAGGGGGACTGAACACCGGGGAGCTGTTTTTT
TRBV5-1	.	TRBJ1-1	.	CASSLDGGITEAFF	TGCGCCAGCAGCTTGGACGGGGGCATCACTGAAGCTTTCTTT
TRBV2	.	TRBJ1-1	.	CASSGQFNTEAFF	TGTGCCAGCAGTGGGCAGTTTAACACTGAAGCTTTCTTT
TRBV28	.	TRBJ2-5	.	CASRDPGRETQYF	TGTGCCAGCAGGGACCCCGGCCGAGAGACCCAGTACTTC
TRBV28	TRBD1	TRBJ1-5	.	CASRMGQVNQPQHF	TGTGCCAGCAGGATGGGACAGGTAAATCAGCCCCAGCATTTT
TRBV5-1	.	TRBJ1-1	.	CASRDHRNSATEAFF	TGCGCCAGCAGAGACCACAGGAACTCGGCCACTGAAGCTTTCTTT
TRBV5-4	TRBD1	TRBJ1-2	.	CASSGVGGLYGYTF	TGTGCCAGCAGCGGCGTAGGGGGCCTCTATGGCTACACCTTC
TRBV7-2	.	TRBJ1-3	many	CASSLDRGFLGNTIYF	TGTGCCAGCAGCTTAGATCGAGGGTTTTTAGGAAACACCATATATTTT
TRBV7-2	TRBD2	TRBJ2-5	.	CASSRSGSIMETQYF	TGTGCCAGCAGCCGTAGCGGGAGTATAATGGAGACCCAGTACTTC
TRBV27	.	TRBJ2-5	.	CASSLSRSWETQYF	TGTGCCAGCAGTTTATCGCGGTCGTGGGAGACCCAGTACTTC
TRBV10-3	.	TRBJ2-5	.	CAIMVRSGETQYF	TGTGCCATCATGGTCAGGTCCGGGGAGACCCAGTACTTC
TRBV14	.	TRBJ2-7	.	CASSPFGASSYEQYF	TGTGCCAGCAGCCCCTTCGGGGCAAGCTCCTACGAGCAGTACTTC
TRBV11-1	TRBD2	TRBJ2-7	many	CASSSTGTSGSGRYF	TGTGCCAGCAGCTCAACCGGGACTAGCGGGAGCGGGAGATACTTC
TRBV7-9	TRBD2	TRBJ2-5	.	CASSLAGTAGGVKQYF	TGTGCCAGCAGCTTAGCAGGTACAGCGGGGGGAGTCAAGCAGTACTTC
TRBV2	.	TRBJ1-1	.	CASSVGGRNTEAFF	TGTGCCAGCAGTGTTGGGGGCCGTAACACTGAAGCTTTCTTT